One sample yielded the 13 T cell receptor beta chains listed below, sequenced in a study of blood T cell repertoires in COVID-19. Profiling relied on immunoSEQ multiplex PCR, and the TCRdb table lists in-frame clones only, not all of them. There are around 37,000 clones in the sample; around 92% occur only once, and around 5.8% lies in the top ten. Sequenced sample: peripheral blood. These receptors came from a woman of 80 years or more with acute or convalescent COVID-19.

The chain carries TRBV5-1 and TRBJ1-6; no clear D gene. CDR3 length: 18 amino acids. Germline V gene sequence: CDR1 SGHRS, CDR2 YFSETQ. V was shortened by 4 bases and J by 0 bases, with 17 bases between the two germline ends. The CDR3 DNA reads TGCGCCAGCAGCCCCGAATCCTCGCACAGCTCCTATAATTCACCCCTCCACTTT. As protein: CASSPESSHSSYNSPLHF.

CDR3 nucleotide sequence: TGCGCCAGCAGCTCAGGACTAGCTCCCAATGAGCAGTTCTTC. This encodes CASSSGLAPNEQFF. The chain employs TRBV5-1 and TRBJ2-1; 8 nucleotides align to TRBD2. J lost 6 bases, V lost 3 bases, and 5 bases had no gene match. The CDR3 has 14 residues. CDR1 is SGHRS and CDR2 is YFSETQ in the germline V gene.

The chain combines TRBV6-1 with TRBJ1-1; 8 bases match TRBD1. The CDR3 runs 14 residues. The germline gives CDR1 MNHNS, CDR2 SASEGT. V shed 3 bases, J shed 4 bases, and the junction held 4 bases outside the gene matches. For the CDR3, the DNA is TGTGCCAGCAGTGAGCAGGGGGCGGGCACTGAAGCTTTCTTT. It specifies CASSEQGAGTEAFF.

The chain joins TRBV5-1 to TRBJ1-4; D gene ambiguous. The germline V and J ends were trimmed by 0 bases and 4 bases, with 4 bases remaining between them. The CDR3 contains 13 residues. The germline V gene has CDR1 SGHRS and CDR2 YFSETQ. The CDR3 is CASSLAINEKLFF. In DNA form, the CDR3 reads TGCGCCAGCAGCTTGGCCATTAATGAAAAACTGTTTTTT.

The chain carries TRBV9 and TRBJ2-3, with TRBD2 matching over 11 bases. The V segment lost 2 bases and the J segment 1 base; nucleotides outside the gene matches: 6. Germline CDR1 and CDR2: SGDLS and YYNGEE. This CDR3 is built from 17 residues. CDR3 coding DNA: TGTGCCAGCAGCGTTAGCGGGGGGGCCGGGGGCACAGATACGCAGTATTTT. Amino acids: CASSVSGGAGGTDTQYF.

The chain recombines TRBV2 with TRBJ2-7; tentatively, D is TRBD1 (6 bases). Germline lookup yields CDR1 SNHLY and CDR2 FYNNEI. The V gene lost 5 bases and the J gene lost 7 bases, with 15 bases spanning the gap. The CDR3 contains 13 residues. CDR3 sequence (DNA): TGTGCCAGCAGTCCCGGACAGTTTAGGGAGCAGTACTTC. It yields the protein CASSPGQFREQYF.

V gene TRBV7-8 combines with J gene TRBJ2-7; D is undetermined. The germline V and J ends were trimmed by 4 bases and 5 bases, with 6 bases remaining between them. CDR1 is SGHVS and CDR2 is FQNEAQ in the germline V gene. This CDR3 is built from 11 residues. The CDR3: CASSSYNEQYF. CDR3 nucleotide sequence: TGTGCCAGCAGCTCCTATAACGAGCAGTACTTC.

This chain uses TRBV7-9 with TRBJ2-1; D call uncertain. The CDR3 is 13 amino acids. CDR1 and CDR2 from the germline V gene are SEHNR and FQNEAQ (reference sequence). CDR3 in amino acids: CGSSLGSYNEQFF. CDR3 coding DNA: TGTGGATCTAGTCTCGGGTCCTACAATGAGCAGTTCTTC.

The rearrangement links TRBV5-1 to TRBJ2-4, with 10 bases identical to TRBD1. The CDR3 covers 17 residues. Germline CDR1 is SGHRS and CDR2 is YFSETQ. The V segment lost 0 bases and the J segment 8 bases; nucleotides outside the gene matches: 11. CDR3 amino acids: CASSLAGQGDPIDIQYF. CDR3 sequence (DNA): TGCGCCAGCAGCTTGGCCGGACAGGGGGACCCGATAGACATTCAGTACTTC.

For the CDR3, the DNA is TGTGCCAGCAGCATAGACAGACAAGCCTACAATGAGCAGTTCTTC. As protein: CASSIDRQAYNEQFF. V usage is TRBV7-2 and J usage is TRBJ2-1, with a possible D match to TRBD1 (5 bases). In germline, CDR1 is SGHTA, CDR2 FQGNSA. V lost 5 bases, J lost 2 bases, and 13 bases lay in between. This CDR3 has 15 residues.

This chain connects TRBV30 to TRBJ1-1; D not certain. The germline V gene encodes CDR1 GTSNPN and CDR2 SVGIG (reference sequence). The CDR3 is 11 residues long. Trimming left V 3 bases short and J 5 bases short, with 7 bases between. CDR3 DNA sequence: TGTGCCTGGAGACTGCGGACTGAAGCTTTCTTT. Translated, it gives CAWRLRTEAFF.

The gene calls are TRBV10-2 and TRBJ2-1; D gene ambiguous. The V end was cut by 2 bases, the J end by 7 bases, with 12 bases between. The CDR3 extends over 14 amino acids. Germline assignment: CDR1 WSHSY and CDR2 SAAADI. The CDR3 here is CASSEMAPQNEQFF. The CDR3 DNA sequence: TGCGCCAGCAGTGAGATGGCTCCCCAGAATGAGCAGTTCTTC.

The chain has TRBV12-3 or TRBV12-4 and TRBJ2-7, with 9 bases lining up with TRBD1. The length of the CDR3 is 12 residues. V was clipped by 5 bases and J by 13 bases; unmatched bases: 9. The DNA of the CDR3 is TGTGCCAGCAGTACCGGGACAGGGCTTCTTTACTTC. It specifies CASSTGTGLLYF.